This T cell receptor (beta chain) was sequenced in a study of T cell responses to AZD1222 COVID-19 vaccine. Looked up from germline, CDR1 is LGHDT and CDR2 is YNNKEL (reference sequence). This CDR3 comprises 12 residues. With 4 bases removed from V and 4 bases from J, the gap between germline ends came to 5 bases. With regard to this clone: What it binds is not known.

Findings of the study overall: Compared with day 0, the breadth and depth of the Spike-specific TCR repertoire rose significantly after two doses of AZD1222. Researchers took repertoire samples only after the peak T cell response had come.

The repertoire was sequenced with immunoSEQ multiplex PCR; TCRdb's copy has only in-frame clones and lacks some. The profile shows about 160,000 clones, 92% of them singletons. This TCR was recovered from an adult in good health. The genes are TRBV3-1 (or the pseudogene TRBV3-2) and TRBJ1-3; D ambiguous. This material consisted of peripheral blood, taken on day 0 of MenACWY control vaccination. Here the CDR3 reads CASSPSGNTIYF. The CDR3 nucleotides are TGTGCCAGCAGCCCGTCGGGAAACACCATATATTTT.